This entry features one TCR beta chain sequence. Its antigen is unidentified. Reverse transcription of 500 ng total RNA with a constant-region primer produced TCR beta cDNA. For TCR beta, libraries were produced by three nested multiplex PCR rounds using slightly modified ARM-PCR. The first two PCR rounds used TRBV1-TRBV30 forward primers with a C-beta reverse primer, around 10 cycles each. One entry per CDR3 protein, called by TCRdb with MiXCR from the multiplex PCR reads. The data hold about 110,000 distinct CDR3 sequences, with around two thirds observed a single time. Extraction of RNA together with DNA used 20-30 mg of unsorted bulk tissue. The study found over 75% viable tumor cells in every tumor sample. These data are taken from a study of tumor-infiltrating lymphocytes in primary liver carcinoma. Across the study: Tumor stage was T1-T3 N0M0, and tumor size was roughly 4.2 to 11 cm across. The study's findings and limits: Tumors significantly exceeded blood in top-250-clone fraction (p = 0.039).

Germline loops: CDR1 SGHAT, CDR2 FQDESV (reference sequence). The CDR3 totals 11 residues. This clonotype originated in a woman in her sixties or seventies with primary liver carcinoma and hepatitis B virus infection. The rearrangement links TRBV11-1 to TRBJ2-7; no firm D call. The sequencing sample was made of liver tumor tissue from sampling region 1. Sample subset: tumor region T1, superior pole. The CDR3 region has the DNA TGTGACGGCAGCCTAGGGTACGAGCAGTACTTC. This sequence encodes CDGSLGYEQYF.